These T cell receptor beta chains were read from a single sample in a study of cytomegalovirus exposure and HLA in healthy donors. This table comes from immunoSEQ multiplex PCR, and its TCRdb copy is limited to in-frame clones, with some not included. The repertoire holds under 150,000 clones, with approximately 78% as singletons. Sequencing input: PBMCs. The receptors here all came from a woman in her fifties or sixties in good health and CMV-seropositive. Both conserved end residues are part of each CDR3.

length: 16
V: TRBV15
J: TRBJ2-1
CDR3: CATSFRTGIYYNEQFF

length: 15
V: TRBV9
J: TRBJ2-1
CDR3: CASSGTSGFYNEQFF

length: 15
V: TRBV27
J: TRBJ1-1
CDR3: CASRAPGGPGQKAFF

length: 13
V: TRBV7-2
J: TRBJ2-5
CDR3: CASTRLDQETQYF

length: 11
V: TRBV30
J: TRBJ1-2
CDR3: CAWSVGNGYTF

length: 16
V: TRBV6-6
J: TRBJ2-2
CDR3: CASSYLGTANTGELFF

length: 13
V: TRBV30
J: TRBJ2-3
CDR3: CAWISPGGMMQYF

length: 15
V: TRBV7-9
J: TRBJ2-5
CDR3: CASSRSGGGQETQYF

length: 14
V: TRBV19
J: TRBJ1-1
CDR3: CASKFGALNTEAFF

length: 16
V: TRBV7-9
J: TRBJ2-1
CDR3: CASSFQAGGVVDEQFF

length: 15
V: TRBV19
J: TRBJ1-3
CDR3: CASRAGDTSGNTIYF

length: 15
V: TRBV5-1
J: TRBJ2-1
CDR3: CASSLDSGFYNEQFF

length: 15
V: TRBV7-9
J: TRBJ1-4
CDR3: CASSFFKGANEKLFF

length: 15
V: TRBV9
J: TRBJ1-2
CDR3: CASSPHRGLDYGYTF

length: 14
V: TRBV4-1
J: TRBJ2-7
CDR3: CASSQRERGYEQYF

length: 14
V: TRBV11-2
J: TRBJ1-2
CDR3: CASRRQGADYGYTF

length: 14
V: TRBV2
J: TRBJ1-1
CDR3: CASSSMGGNTEAFF

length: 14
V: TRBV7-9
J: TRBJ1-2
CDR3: CASSFKRESDGYTF

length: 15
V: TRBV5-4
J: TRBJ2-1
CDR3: CASSKSGSGYNEQFF

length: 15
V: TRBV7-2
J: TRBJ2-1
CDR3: CASSFSGGAYNEQFF

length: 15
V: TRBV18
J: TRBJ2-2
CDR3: CASSPRQGDSGELFF

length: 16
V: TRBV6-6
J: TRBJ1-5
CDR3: CASSSPHRGQRQPQHF

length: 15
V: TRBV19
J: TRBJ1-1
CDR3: CASSSGPGRGTEAFF

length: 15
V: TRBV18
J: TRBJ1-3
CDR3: CASSQTERSGNTIYF

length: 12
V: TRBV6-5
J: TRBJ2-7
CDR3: CASSLQGYEQYF

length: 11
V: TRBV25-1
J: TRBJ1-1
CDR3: CASSDLTEAFF

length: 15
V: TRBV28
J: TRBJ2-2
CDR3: CASKPLAGETGELFF

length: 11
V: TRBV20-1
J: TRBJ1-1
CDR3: CSARWQSEAFF

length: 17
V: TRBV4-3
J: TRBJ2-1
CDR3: CASSFLAGRSSYNEQFF

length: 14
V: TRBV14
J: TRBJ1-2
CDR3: CASSPTGGSYGYTF

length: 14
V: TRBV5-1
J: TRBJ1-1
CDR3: CASSHRQGGTEAFF

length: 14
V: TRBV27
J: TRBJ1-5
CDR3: CASSFWPPQGTQHF

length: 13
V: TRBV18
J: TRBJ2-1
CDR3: CASSPLVSNEQFF

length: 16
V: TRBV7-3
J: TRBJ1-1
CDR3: CASSLQGPLMNTEAFF

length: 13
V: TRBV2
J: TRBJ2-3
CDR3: CASSGLATDTQYF

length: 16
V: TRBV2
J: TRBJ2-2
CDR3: CASSELGQGSTGELFF

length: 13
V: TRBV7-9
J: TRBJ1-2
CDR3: CASSSSGGGFYTF

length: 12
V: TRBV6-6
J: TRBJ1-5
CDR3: CASSYADQPQHF

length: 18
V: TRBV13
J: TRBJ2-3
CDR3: CASSLIGTSGRGPDTQYF

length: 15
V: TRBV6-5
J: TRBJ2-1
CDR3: CASSSGTSDYNEQFF

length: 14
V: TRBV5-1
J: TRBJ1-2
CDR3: CASSLERAGFGYTF

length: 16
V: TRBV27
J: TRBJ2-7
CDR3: CASSRTPGTASYEQYF

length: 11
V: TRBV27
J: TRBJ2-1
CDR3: CASSLGGSQFF

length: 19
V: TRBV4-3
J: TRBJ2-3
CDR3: CASSQEAQRGPRWVDTQYF

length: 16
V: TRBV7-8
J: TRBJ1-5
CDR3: CASSLAEGVGGQPQHF

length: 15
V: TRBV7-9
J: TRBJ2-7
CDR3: CASSLGQGVSYEQYF

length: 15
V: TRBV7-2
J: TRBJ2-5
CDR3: CASSRLSGNEETQYF

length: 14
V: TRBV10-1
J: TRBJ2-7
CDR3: CASSEGTDYYEQYF

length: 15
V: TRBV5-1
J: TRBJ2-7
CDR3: CASSPSGTRSYEQYF

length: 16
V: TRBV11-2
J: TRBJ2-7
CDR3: CASSALFEGPLSEQYF

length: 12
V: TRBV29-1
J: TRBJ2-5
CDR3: CSVTGGEETQYF

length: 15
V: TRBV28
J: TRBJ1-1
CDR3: CASSLWRRLNTEAFF

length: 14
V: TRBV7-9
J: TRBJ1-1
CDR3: CSSAPQYQNTEAFF

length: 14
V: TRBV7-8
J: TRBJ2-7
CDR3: CASTLGLALYEQYF

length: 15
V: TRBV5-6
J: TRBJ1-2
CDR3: CASSLAQGPSYGYTF